A selection of T cell receptor beta chains follows, all from one sample in a study of cytomegalovirus exposure and HLA in healthy donors. The repertoire was sequenced with immunoSEQ multiplex PCR; TCRdb's copy has only in-frame clones and lacks some. The sample comprises fewer than 250,000 clones, 82% of which are singletons, and approximately 6.5% rests with the top ten. Sequencing used PBMCs. These receptors originate from a middle-aged man in good health and CMV-seropositive. The CDR3 runs from the conserved cysteine through the conserved F or W. D genes are given only for firm matches. Size is stated for part of the rows, as once, few or many counts, or as a class when the clone is expanded.

d_gene	abundance	j_gene	len	v_gene	CDR3nt	CDR3aa
-	-	TRBJ2-3	13	TRBV9	TGTGCCAGCAGCGTAGTAAGCACAGATACGCAGTATTTT	CASSVVSTDTQYF
-	once	TRBJ2-5	13	TRBV13	TGTGCCAGCAGCCTTGGACTGGAGGCAGAATCGTACTTC	CASSLGLEAESYF
-	-	TRBJ2-1	15	TRBV5-6	TGTGCCAGCAGCAGAGGTTGGCCCTACTACAATGAGCAGTTCTTC	CASSRGWPYYNEQFF
-	-	TRBJ1-1	10	TRBV6-5	TGTGCCAGCGGCGGCACTGAAGCTTTCTTT	CASGGTEAFF
-	-	TRBJ1-1	15	TRBV15	TGTGCCACCAGCAGACCCGGGAGGGGGGGCGGTGAAGCTTTCTTT	CATSRPGRGGGEAFF
TRBD1	-	TRBJ2-7	14	TRBV30	TGTGCCTGGAGAAGGACAGGGGGCTCCTACGAGCAGTACTTC	CAWRRTGGSYEQYF
TRBD1	-	TRBJ1-2	15	TRBV6-5	TGTGCCAGCAGTTACTCGAGGAGGGGGCAGGATGGCTACACCTTC	CASSYSRRGQDGYTF
TRBD2	-	TRBJ2-1	15	TRBV5-1	TGCGCCAGCAGCTTAGTACTAGCGGGAGGAAGGGAGCAGTTCTTC	CASSLVLAGGREQFF
-	-	TRBJ1-2	13	TRBV18	TGTGCCAGCACTAACGGCCCGAACTATGGCTACACCTTC	CASTNGPNYGYTF
TRBD1	medium-sized	TRBJ1-1	16	TRBV2	TGTGCCAGCAGTGCCCATCCGGACAGGGGATGGACTGAAGCTTTCTTT	CASSAHPDRGWTEAFF
-	few	TRBJ1-2	15	TRBV10-2	TGCGCCAGCAGTGATCCCCGGGGGGGTTTTCGTGGCTACACCTTC	CASSDPRGGFRGYTF
TRBD1	-	TRBJ1-1	13	TRBV5-1	TGCGCCAGCAGCTTGGGAGGACAGGGGGCGGCTTTCTTT	CASSLGGQGAAFF
-	few	TRBJ1-2	12	TRBV19	TGTGCCAGTAGTATAGAGGCAGGCGGCTACACCTTC	CASSIEAGGYTF
-	-	TRBJ2-7	13	TRBV11-3	TGTGCCAGCAGCCCCTCGGAGGACTACGAGCAGTACTTC	CASSPSEDYEQYF
-	once	TRBJ1-5	15	TRBV2	TGTGCCAGCAGGCTGGGGGGGCAGCTCAATCAGCCCCAGCATTTT	CASRLGGQLNQPQHF
-	-	TRBJ1-2	12	TRBV6-1	TGTGCCAGCACTACGGGACAATATGGCTACACCTTC	CASTTGQYGYTF
TRBD1	-	TRBJ2-5	17	TRBV19	TGTGCCAGTAGATCCGGGACAGGAGGATCTGTGCGAGAGACCCAGTACTTC	CASRSGTGGSVRETQYF
-	-	TRBJ1-5	15	TRBV2	TGTGCCAGCAGCCCGGGGAGCTATAGCAATCAGCCCCAGCATTTT	CASSPGSYSNQPQHF
-	-	TRBJ1-5	15	TRBV28	TGTGCCAGCAGTTCAGGGTTTATTCGCAATCAGCCCCAGCATTTT	CASSSGFIRNQPQHF
TRBD1	-	TRBJ2-7	15	TRBV25-1	TGTGCCAGCAGTGAATACGGGACAGTCTTTACCGAGCAGTACTTC	CASSEYGTVFTEQYF
-	-	TRBJ1-1	16	TRBV12-5	TGTGCTAGTGGTTTGGTAAGTGGACTCATGAACACTGAAGCTTTCTTT	CASGLVSGLMNTEAFF
-	-	TRBJ2-5	14	TRBV18	TGTGCCAGCTCACTTACAGGGCCCCAAGAGACCCAGTACTTC	CASSLTGPQETQYF
-	-	TRBJ2-7	15	TRBV6-1	TGTGCCAGCAGTGAGGGCCTTCTAGCGATCTACGAGCAGTACTTC	CASSEGLLAIYEQYF
TRBD2	few	TRBJ2-5	17	TRBV4-1	TGCGCCAGCAGCCAGGCCCGGGGTAGAGCGGGGCAAGAGACCCAGTACTTC	CASSQARGRAGQETQYF
-	-	TRBJ2-1	14	TRBV30	TGTGCCTCTTCATTTGGGAGGTCCTACAATGAGCAGTTCTTC	CASSFGRSYNEQFF
-	-	TRBJ1-2	15	TRBV7-9	TGTGCCAGCAGCAGTCGACAGGACGTTGACTATGGCTACACCTTC	CASSSRQDVDYGYTF
TRBD1	-	TRBJ2-7	14	TRBV27	TGTGCCAGCAGCCGCCGGGACAGGGCCTACGAGCAGTACTTC	CASSRRDRAYEQYF
-	-	TRBJ2-2	12	TRBV7-6	TGTGCCAGCAGCTCTTGGCCCGGGGAGCTGTTTTTT	CASSSWPGELFF
TRBD1	-	TRBJ2-7	15	TRBV4-2	TGTGCCAGCAGCCAAGGACAGGGGTCCGCTACCGAGCAGTACTTC	CASSQGQGSATEQYF
TRBD1	-	TRBJ2-1	15	TRBV6-5	TGTGCCAGCAGTTACTCGTGGACAGGGTGGGGTGAGCAGTTCTTC	CASSYSWTGWGEQFF
TRBD2	-	TRBJ2-2	15	TRBV19	TGTGCCAGTAGATCAGGGACTAGCGGGACCGGGGAGCTGTTTTTT	CASRSGTSGTGELFF
-	-	TRBJ1-1	12	TRBV10-3	TGTGCCGTCCGGGACATTAACACTGAAGCTTTCTTT	CAVRDINTEAFF
-	-	TRBJ1-2	14	TRBV25-1	TGTGCCAGCAGCCACGACAGTATCAACTATGGCTACACCTTC	CASSHDSINYGYTF
TRBD2	-	TRBJ2-2	18	TRBV19	TGTGCCAGTACCTCAATAAGTAGCGGGAGCTTCGGCACCGGGGAGCTGTTTTTT	CASTSISSGSFGTGELFF
TRBD2	-	TRBJ2-1	16	TRBV4-2	TGTGCCAGCACAAAAACGGGCGGGAGCTCCTACAATGAGCAGTTCTTC	CASTKTGGSSYNEQFF
TRBD2	once	TRBJ2-3	16	TRBV12-5	TGTGCTAGTGGTTTGGGGACTAGCGATAGCACAGATACGCAGTATTTT	CASGLGTSDSTDTQYF
-	-	TRBJ1-1	13	TRBV27	TGTGCCAGCAGGACAGGCATGAACACTGAAGCTTTCTTT	CASRTGMNTEAFF
TRBD2	-	TRBJ2-1	16	TRBV7-6	TGTGCCAGCAGCTCCACAGCGGGAGGGTTTTTGAATGAGCAGTTCTTC	CASSSTAGGFLNEQFF
-	-	TRBJ1-2	15	TRBV4-1	TGCGCCAGCAGCCAAGACCGGACAGCCAACTATGGCTACACCTTC	CASSQDRTANYGYTF
-	-	TRBJ2-7	13	TRBV10-3	TGTGCCATCAGTGAGGGCCAGACCTACGAGCAGTACTTC	CAISEGQTYEQYF
TRBD2	-	TRBJ2-2	14	TRBV5-4	TGTGCCAGCAGCGCTAGCGGGAGGCTCGGGGAGCTGTTTTTT	CASSASGRLGELFF
-	-	TRBJ1-6	14	TRBV7-9	TGTGCCAGCAGCTTAGACGGGGGGCGTTCACCCCTCCACTTT	CASSLDGGRSPLHF
TRBD1	-	TRBJ2-1	15	TRBV6-1	TGTGCCAGCAACGATCCGGGACAGGGCTACAATGAGCAGTTCTTC	CASNDPGQGYNEQFF
-	once	TRBJ1-1	17	TRBV7-9	TGTTCCAGCAGCTTAGTTCCCTACAGGGAGGGGAACACTGAAGCTTTCTTT	CSSSLVPYREGNTEAFF
TRBD1	few	TRBJ2-2	15	TRBV25-1	TGTGCCAGCAGAGGACAGGGGGCGTACACCGGGGAGCTGTTTTTT	CASRGQGAYTGELFF
TRBD2	-	TRBJ2-2	17	TRBV5-1	TGCGCCAGCAGCTTTGCTAGCGGGGGTACGAACACCGGGGAGCTGTTTTTT	CASSFASGGTNTGELFF
-	-	TRBJ2-7	14	TRBV9	TGTGCCAGCAACGAGGGGGACCATACCTACGAGCAGTACTTC	CASNEGDHTYEQYF
TRBD1	-	TRBJ1-1	13	TRBV29-1	TGCAGCGTTTCCTCCGGGACAGGGGGCGAAGCTTTCTTT	CSVSSGTGGEAFF
-	-	TRBJ1-1	14	TRBV6-5	TGTGCCAGCAGCGACGCGAAGGAGAGGACTGAAGCTTTCTTT	CASSDAKERTEAFF
TRBD2	few	TRBJ2-7	15	TRBV27	TGTGCCAGCAGTCCCGCTCGGGGCGGGAGGGGCGAGCAGTACTTC	CASSPARGGRGEQYF
TRBD1	-	TRBJ1-2	15	TRBV19	TGTGCCACCAGACGAGGGACAGGCGAAAACTATGGCTACACCTTC	CATRRGTGENYGYTF
TRBD1	-	TRBJ2-1	14	TRBV29-1	TGCAGCGCCACCCGACAGGGCTGGTCCAATGAGCAGTTCTTC	CSATRQGWSNEQFF
-	-	TRBJ2-6	16	TRBV5-1	TGCGCCAGCAGCTTGGCTACAGGGCCCGGGGCCAACGTCCTGACTTTC	CASSLATGPGANVLTF
-	once	TRBJ2-2	15	TRBV5-1	TGCGCCAGCAGCCCGCTCACGGTGAGCACCGGGGAGCTGTTTTTT	CASSPLTVSTGELFF
-	-	TRBJ1-1	13	TRBV7-9	TGTGCCAGCAGCTTAGTCTTGAACACTGAAGCTTTCTTT	CASSLVLNTEAFF
-	-	TRBJ1-3	18	TRBV4-1	TGCGCCAGCAGCCACGAAACTCTCCGCTTTAACTCTGGAAACACCATATATTTT	CASSHETLRFNSGNTIYF
-	few	TRBJ2-5	16	TRBV11-2	TGTGCCAGCAGCTCCCGGGGACTCACTCCCCGAGAGACCCAGTACTTC	CASSSRGLTPRETQYF
TRBD1	-	TRBJ1-1	15	TRBV19	TGTGCCAGTAGTATAGAGGGGACAGAGAACACTGAAGCTTTCTTT	CASSIEGTENTEAFF
TRBD2	-	TRBJ2-1	16	TRBV27	TGTGCCAGCAGTCCCCTTGGGAGCGGGAGGGGGAATGAGCAGTTCTTC	CASSPLGSGRGNEQFF